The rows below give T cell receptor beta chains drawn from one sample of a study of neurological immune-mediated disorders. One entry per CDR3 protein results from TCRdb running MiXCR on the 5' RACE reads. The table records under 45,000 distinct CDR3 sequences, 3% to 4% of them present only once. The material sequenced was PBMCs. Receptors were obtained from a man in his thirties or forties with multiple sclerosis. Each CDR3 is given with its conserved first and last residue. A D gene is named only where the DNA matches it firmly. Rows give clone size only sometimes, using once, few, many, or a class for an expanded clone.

CDR3aa: CSSTSGGPGELFF
CDR3nt: TGCAGCTCGACTAGCGGGGGCCCCGGGGAGCTGTTTTTT
j_gene: TRBJ2-2
abundance: many
v_gene: TRBV29-1
d_gene: TRBD2

CDR3aa: CASRAGQGLNEQFF
CDR3nt: TGTGCCAGCAGGGCCGGACAGGGACTCAATGAGCAGTTCTTC
j_gene: TRBJ2-1
abundance: many
v_gene: TRBV7-9
d_gene: TRBD1

CDR3aa: CASSEGQGRGTEAFF
CDR3nt: TGCGCCAGCAGCGAGGGACAGGGGAGGGGGACTGAAGCTTTCTTT
j_gene: TRBJ1-1
abundance: many
v_gene: TRBV5-1
d_gene: TRBD1

CDR3aa: CASSQDLGVRPFF
CDR3nt: TGTGCCAGCAGCCAAGATCTGGGGGTGCGTCCTTTCTTT
j_gene: TRBJ1-1
abundance: many
v_gene: TRBV3-1
d_gene: NA

CDR3aa: CASSEQGNYGYTF
CDR3nt: TGTGCCAGCAGTGAACAGGGGAACTATGGCTACACCTTC
j_gene: TRBJ1-2
abundance: NA
v_gene: TRBV6-2/TRBV6-3
d_gene: TRBD1

CDR3aa: CATRRGEEAFF
CDR3nt: TGTGCCACCAGGAGGGGCGAGGAAGCTTTCTTT
j_gene: TRBJ1-1
abundance: few
v_gene: TRBV24-1
d_gene: NA

CDR3aa: CASSLARWEQYF
CDR3nt: TGTGCCAGCAGTTTAGCGCGGTGGGAGCAGTACTTC
j_gene: TRBJ2-7
abundance: many
v_gene: TRBV12-3/TRBV12-4
d_gene: NA

CDR3aa: CASSQEDLGISGYTF
CDR3nt: TGTGCCAGCAGCCAAGAAGATCTCGGGATAAGTGGCTACACCTTC
j_gene: TRBJ1-2
abundance: many
v_gene: TRBV3-1
d_gene: NA

CDR3aa: CASSQIGQKPYNEQFF
CDR3nt: TGTGCCAGCAGCCAAATAGGACAGAAACCCTACAATGAGCAGTTCTTC
j_gene: TRBJ2-1
abundance: many
v_gene: TRBV7-9
d_gene: NA

CDR3aa: CASTGVVTEAFF
CDR3nt: TGTGCCAGCACTGGGGTTGTCACTGAAGCTTTCTTT
j_gene: TRBJ1-1
abundance: few
v_gene: TRBV6-1
d_gene: NA

CDR3aa: CASSLFFLQGMVEQFF
CDR3nt: TGTGCCAGCAGTTTGTTTTTTCTCCAGGGGATGGTTGAGCAGTTCTTC
j_gene: TRBJ2-1
abundance: many
v_gene: TRBV27
d_gene: NA

CDR3aa: CSASGVVRDRTYEQYF
CDR3nt: TGCAGTGCTAGCGGTGTGGTAAGGGACCGCACCTACGAGCAGTACTTC
j_gene: TRBJ2-7
abundance: NA
v_gene: TRBV20-1
d_gene: NA

CDR3aa: CSARQTGGNTEAFF
CDR3nt: TGCAGTGCTAGGCAAACAGGGGGGAACACTGAAGCTTTCTTT
j_gene: TRBJ1-1
abundance: many
v_gene: TRBV20-1
d_gene: TRBD1

CDR3aa: CAISEIGRGYTF
CDR3nt: TGTGCCATCAGTGAGATTGGCCGAGGCTACACCTTC
j_gene: TRBJ1-2
abundance: many
v_gene: TRBV10-3
d_gene: NA

CDR3aa: CASRLRQGRLEQYF
CDR3nt: TGTGCCAGCAGGTTACGACAGGGTCGACTCGAGCAGTACTTC
j_gene: TRBJ2-7
abundance: many
v_gene: TRBV12-3/TRBV12-4
d_gene: TRBD1

CDR3aa: CASRTGHNQPQHF
CDR3nt: TGTGCCAGCAGAACGGGACATAATCAGCCCCAGCATTTT
j_gene: TRBJ1-5
abundance: many
v_gene: TRBV12-3/TRBV12-4
d_gene: NA

CDR3aa: CASRWGAGELFF
CDR3nt: TGCGCCAGCCGATGGGGGGCCGGGGAGCTGTTTTTT
j_gene: TRBJ2-2
abundance: few
v_gene: TRBV5-1
d_gene: NA

CDR3aa: CATSDHLPDTQYF
CDR3nt: TGTGCCACCAGTGACCACCTCCCGGATACGCAGTATTTT
j_gene: TRBJ2-3
abundance: many
v_gene: TRBV24-1
d_gene: NA

CDR3aa: CASHEPRGGETQYF
CDR3nt: TGCGCCAGCCACGAGCCCAGGGGAGGGGAGACCCAGTACTTC
j_gene: TRBJ2-5
abundance: many
v_gene: TRBV5-1
d_gene: NA

CDR3aa: CASSPLPLLEIHNQPQHF
CDR3nt: TGTGCCAGCAGCCCGCTGCCCCTGTTGGAGATCCACAATCAGCCCCAGCATTTT
j_gene: TRBJ1-5
abundance: many
v_gene: TRBV3-1
d_gene: NA

CDR3aa: CASSYSRGGIAEAFF
CDR3nt: TGTGCCAGCAGTTACTCAAGGGGTGGAATCGCTGAAGCTTTCTTT
j_gene: TRBJ1-1
abundance: many
v_gene: TRBV6-6
d_gene: NA

CDR3aa: CASSQSGTAYEKLFF
CDR3nt: TGCGCCAGCAGCCAATCTGGGACAGCCTATGAAAAACTGTTTTTT
j_gene: TRBJ1-4
abundance: many
v_gene: TRBV4-1
d_gene: TRBD1

CDR3aa: CASSLGSPGGWSPLHF
CDR3nt: TGCGCCAGCAGCTTGGGCTCCCCAGGGGGCTGGTCACCCCTCCACTTT
j_gene: TRBJ1-6
abundance: many
v_gene: TRBV5-1
d_gene: TRBD1

CDR3aa: CASTFGQNTEAFF
CDR3nt: TGTGCCAGCACCTTCGGACAGAACACTGAAGCTTTCTTT
j_gene: TRBJ1-1
abundance: many
v_gene: TRBV6-5
d_gene: NA

CDR3aa: CAISPREAGYNEQFF
CDR3nt: TGTGCCATCAGTCCAAGGGAAGCGGGCTACAATGAGCAGTTCTTC
j_gene: TRBJ2-1
abundance: many
v_gene: TRBV10-3
d_gene: NA

CDR3aa: CASSLAGRLEAFF
CDR3nt: TGTGCCAGCAGCTTAGCTGGGCGGCTTGAAGCTTTCTTT
j_gene: TRBJ1-1
abundance: few
v_gene: TRBV7-9
d_gene: NA

CDR3aa: CASSLASGTSGGYEQYF
CDR3nt: TGTGCCAGCAGCTTAGCGAGTGGGACTAGCGGGGGATACGAGCAGTACTTC
j_gene: TRBJ2-7
abundance: many
v_gene: TRBV7-9
d_gene: TRBD2

CDR3aa: CASSGSTGAADGYTF
CDR3nt: TGCGCCAGCAGTGGTTCCACAGGGGCGGCTGATGGCTACACCTTC
j_gene: TRBJ1-2
abundance: many
v_gene: TRBV10-1
d_gene: TRBD1

CDR3aa: CASSPGLAGGQETQYF
CDR3nt: TGTGCCAGCAGTCCCGGACTAGCGGGGGGCCAAGAGACCCAGTACTTC
j_gene: TRBJ2-5
abundance: many
v_gene: TRBV12-3/TRBV12-4
d_gene: TRBD2

CDR3aa: CASSKTTGGSEAFF
CDR3nt: TGCGCCAGCAGCAAAACTACAGGGGGCTCTGAAGCTTTCTTT
j_gene: TRBJ1-1
abundance: many
v_gene: TRBV5-1
d_gene: TRBD1

CDR3aa: CASSPGAASNQPQHF
CDR3nt: TGTGCCAGCAGCCCAGGCGCGGCTAGCAATCAGCCCCAGCATTTT
j_gene: TRBJ1-5
abundance: many
v_gene: TRBV7-2
d_gene: NA

CDR3aa: CATCEGFSSYNEQFF
CDR3nt: TGCGCCACGTGCGAGGGGTTTAGCTCCTACAATGAGCAGTTCTTC
j_gene: TRBJ2-1
abundance: many
v_gene: TRBV5-1
d_gene: NA

CDR3aa: CASSPQDSFYGYTF
CDR3nt: TGTGCCAGCAGCCCTCAGGACAGCTTCTATGGCTACACCTTC
j_gene: TRBJ1-2
abundance: many
v_gene: TRBV9
d_gene: NA